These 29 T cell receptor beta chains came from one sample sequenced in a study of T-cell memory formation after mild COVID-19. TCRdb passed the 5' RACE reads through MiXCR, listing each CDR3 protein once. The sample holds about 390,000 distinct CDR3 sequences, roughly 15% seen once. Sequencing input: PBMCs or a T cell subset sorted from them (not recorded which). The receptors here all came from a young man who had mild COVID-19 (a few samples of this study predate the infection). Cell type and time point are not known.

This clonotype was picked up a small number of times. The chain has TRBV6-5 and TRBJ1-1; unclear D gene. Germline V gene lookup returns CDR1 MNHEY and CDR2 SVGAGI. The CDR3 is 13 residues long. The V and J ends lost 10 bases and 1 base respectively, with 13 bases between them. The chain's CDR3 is CATLRRGNTEAFF. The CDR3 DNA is TGTGCCACCCTCCGACGAGGGAACACTGAAGCTTTCTTT.

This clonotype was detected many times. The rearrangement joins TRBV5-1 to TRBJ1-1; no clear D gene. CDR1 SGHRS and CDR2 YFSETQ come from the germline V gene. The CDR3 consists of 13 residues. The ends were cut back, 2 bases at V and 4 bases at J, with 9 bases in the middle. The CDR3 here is CASSFAQSTEAFF. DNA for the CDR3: TGCGCCAGCAGCTTTGCTCAGAGCACTGAAGCTTTCTTT.

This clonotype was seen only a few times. The CDR3 loop reads CASRMGQGSPAETQYF. For the CDR3, the DNA is TGTGCCAGCAGAATGGGGCAAGGCAGCCCTGCAGAGACCCAGTACTTC. The chain carries TRBV7-9 and TRBJ2-5; the D gene is possibly TRBD1 (5 bases). CDR3 length: 16 residues. V was shortened by 6 bases and J by 4 bases, with 21 bases between the two germline ends. Germline loops: CDR1 SEHNR, CDR2 FQNEAQ (reference sequence).

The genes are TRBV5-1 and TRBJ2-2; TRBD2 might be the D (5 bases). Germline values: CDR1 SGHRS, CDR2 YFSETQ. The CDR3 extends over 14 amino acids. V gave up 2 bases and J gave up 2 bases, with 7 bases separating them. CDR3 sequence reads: CASSLLVNTGELFF. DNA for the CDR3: TGCGCCAGCAGCTTACTAGTAAACACCGGGGAGCTGTTTTTT.

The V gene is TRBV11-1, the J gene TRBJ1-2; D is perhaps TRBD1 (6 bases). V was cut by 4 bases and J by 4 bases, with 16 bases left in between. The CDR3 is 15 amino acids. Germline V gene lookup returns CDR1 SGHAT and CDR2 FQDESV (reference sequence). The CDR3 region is CASSSGASGTYGYTF. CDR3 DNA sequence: TGTGCCAGCAGCTCGGGGGCCTCCGGGACCTATGGCTACACCTTC.

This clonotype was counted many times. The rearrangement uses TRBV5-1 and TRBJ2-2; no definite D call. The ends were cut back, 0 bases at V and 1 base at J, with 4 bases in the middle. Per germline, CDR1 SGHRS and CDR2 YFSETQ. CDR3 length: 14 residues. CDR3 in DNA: TGCGCCAGCAGCTTGGAGGGGAACACCGGGGAGCTGTTTTTT. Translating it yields CASSLEGNTGELFF. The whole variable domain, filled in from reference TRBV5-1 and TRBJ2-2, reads KAGVTQTPRYLIKTRGQQVTLSCSPISGHRSVSWYQQTPGQGLQFLFEYFSETQRNKGNFPGRFSGRQFSNSRSEMNVSTLELGDSALYLCASSLEGNTGELFFGEGSRLTVL.

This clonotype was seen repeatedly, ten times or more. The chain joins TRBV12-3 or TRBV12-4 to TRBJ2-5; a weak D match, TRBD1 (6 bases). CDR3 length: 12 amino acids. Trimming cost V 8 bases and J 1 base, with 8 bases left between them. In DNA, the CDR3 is TGTGCCAGCGGACAGCTCCAAGAGACCCAGTACTTC. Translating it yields CASGQLQETQYF.

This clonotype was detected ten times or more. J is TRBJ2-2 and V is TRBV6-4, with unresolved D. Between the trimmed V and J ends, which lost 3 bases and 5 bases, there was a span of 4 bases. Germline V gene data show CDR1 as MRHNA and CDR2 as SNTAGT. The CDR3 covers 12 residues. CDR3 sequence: CASSEGTGELFF. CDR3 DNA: TGTGCCAGCAGTGAGGGGACCGGGGAGCTGTTTTTT.

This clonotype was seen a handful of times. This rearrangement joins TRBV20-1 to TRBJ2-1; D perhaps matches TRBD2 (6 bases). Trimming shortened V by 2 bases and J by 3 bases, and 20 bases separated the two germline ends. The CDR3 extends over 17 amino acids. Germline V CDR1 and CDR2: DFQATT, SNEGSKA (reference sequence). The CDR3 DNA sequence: TGCAGTGCTAGAATGACTGGGCATAGCGGAGTCTACAATGAGCAGTTCTTC. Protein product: CSARMTGHSGVYNEQFF.

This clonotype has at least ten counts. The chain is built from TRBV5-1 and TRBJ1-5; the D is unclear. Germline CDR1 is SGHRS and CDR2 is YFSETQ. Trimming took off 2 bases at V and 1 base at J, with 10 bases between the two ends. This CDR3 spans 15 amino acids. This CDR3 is CASSLVSPSNQPQHF. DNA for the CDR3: TGCGCCAGCAGCTTAGTATCACCAAGCAATCAGCCCCAGCATTTT.

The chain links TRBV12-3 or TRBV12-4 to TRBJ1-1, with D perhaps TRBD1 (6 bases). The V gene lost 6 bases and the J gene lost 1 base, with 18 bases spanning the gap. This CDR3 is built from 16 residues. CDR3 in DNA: TGTGCCAGCAGGGAAGGACAGCCGACAGGGAACACTGAAGCTTTCTTT. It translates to CASREGQPTGNTEAFF.

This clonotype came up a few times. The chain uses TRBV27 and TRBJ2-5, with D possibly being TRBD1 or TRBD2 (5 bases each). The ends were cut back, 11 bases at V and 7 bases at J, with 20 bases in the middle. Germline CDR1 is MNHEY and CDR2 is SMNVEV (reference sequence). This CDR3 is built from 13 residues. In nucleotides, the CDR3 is TGTGCCGCAGTACAGGAGAGCAGCGGGACCCAGTACTTC. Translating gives CAAVQESSGTQYF.

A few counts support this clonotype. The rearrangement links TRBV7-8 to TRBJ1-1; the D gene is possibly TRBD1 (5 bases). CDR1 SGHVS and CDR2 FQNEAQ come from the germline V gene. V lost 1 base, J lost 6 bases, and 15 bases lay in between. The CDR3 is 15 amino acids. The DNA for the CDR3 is TGTGCCAGCAGCTTAGTTTTCATGAGGGGACCTGAAGCTTTCTTT. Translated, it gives CASSLVFMRGPEAFF.

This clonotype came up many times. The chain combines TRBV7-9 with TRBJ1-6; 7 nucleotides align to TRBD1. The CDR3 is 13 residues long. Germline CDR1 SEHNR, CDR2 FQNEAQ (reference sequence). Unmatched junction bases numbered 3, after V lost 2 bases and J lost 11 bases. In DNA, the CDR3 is TGTGCCAGCAGCTTAACGCAGGGGGCACCCCTCCACTTT. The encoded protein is CASSLTQGAPLHF.

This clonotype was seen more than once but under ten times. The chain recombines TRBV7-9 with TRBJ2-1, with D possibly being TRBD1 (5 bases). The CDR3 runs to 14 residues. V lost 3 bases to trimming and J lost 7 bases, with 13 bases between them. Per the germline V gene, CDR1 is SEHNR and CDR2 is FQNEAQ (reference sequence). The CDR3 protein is CASSLIDSSNEQFF. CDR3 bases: TGTGCCAGCAGCTTGATCGACAGTTCGAATGAGCAGTTCTTC.

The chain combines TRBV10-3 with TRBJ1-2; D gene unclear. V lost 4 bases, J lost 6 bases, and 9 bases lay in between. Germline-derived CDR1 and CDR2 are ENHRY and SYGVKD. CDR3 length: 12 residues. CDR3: CAISGVSDGYTF. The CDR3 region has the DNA TGTGCCATCAGTGGGGTGTCTGATGGCTACACCTTC.

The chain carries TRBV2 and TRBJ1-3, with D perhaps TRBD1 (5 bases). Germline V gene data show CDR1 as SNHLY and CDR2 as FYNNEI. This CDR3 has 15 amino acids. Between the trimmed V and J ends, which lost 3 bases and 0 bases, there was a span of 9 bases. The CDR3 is CASSERRASGNTIYF. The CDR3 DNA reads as TGTGCCAGCAGTGAGCGCAGGGCCTCTGGAAACACCATATATTTT.

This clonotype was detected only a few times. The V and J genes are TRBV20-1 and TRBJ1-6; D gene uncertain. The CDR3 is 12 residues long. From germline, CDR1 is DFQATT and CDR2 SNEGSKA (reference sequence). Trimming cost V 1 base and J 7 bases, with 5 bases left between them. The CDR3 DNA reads TGCAGTGCTAGAGGCCAGAATTCACCCCTCCACTTT. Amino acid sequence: CSARGQNSPLHF.

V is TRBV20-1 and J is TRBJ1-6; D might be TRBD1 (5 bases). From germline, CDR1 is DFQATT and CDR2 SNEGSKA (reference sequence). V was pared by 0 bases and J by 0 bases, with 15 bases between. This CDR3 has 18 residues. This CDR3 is CSARDLGGLVSYNSPLHF. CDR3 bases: TGCAGTGCTAGAGATCTCGGGGGTCTGGTCTCCTATAATTCACCCCTCCACTTT.

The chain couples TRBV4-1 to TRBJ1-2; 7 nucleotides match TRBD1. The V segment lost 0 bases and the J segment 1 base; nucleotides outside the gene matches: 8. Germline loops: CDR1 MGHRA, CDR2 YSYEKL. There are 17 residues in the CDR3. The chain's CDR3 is CASSQDFRGWDNYGYTF. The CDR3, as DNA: TGCGCCAGCAGCCAAGATTTCAGGGGGTGGGATAACTATGGCTACACCTTC.

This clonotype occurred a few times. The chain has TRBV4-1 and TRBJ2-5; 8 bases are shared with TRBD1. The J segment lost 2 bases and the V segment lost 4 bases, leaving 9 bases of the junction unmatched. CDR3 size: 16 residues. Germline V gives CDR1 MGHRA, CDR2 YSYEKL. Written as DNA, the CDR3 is TGCGCCAGCAGCCGAGCCCGGGACAGGTTACAAGAGACCCAGTACTTC. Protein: CASSRARDRLQETQYF.

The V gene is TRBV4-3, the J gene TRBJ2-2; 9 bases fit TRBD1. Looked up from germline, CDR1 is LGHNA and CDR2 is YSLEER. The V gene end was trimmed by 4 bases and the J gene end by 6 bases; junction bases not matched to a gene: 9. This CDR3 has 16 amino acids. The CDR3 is CASSRHRGRLPGELFF. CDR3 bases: TGCGCCAGCAGCCGGCACAGGGGGCGCCTTCCCGGGGAGCTGTTTTTT.

CDR3 coding DNA: TGTGCCAGCACTTCAAGGACCCGGGGGGAAGGCTACACCTTC. Amino acids: CASTSRTRGEGYTF. This chain links TRBV7-9 with TRBJ1-2, with D perhaps TRBD1 (5 bases). Germline CDR1 and CDR2: SEHNR and FQNEAQ (reference sequence). The CDR3 is 14 amino acids. With 7 bases removed from V and 8 bases from J, the gap between germline ends came to 20 bases.

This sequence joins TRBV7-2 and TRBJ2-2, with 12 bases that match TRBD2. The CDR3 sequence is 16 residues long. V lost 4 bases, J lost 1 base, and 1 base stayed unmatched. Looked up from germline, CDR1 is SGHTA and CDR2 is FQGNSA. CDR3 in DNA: TGTGCCAGCAGCTCTAGCGGGGGGGAGAACACCGGGGAGCTGTTTTTT. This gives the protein CASSSSGGENTGELFF.

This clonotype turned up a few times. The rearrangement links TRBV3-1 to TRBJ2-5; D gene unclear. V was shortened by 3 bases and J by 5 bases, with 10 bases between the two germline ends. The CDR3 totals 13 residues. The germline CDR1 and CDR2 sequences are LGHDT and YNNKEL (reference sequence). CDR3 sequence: CASSQPLLETQYF. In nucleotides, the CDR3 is TGTGCCAGCAGCCAGCCTCTGTTGGAGACCCAGTACTTC.

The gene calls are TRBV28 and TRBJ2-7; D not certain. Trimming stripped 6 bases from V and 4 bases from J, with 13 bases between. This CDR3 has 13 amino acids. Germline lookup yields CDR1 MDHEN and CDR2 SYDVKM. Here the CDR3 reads CASRGGSSYEQYF. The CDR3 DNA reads TGTGCCAGCAGGGGCGGCTCCTCTTACGAGCAGTACTTC. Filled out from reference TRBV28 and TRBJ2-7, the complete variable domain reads DVKVTQSSRYLVKRTGEKVFLECVQDMDHENMFWYRQDPGLGLRLIYFSYDVKMKEKGDIPEGYSVSREKKERFSLILESASTNQTSMYLCASRGGSSYEQYFGPGTRLTVT.

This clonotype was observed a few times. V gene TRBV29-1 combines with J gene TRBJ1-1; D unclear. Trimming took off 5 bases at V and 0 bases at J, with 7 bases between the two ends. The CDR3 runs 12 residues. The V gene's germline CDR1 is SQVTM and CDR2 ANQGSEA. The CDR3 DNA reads TGCAGCGTTATACCTATGAACACTGAAGCTTTCTTT. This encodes CSVIPMNTEAFF.

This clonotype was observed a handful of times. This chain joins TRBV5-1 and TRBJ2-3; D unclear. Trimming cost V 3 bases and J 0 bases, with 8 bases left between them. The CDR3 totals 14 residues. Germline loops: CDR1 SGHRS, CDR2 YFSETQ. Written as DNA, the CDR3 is TGCGCCAGCAGCTGGGCTCTTAGCACAGATACGCAGTATTTT. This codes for CASSWALSTDTQYF.

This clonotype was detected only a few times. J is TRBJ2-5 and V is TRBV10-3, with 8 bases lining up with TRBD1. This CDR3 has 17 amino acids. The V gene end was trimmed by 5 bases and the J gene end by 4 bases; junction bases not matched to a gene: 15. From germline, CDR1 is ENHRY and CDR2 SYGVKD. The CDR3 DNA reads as TGTGCCATCAGTCTCACAGGGGGATCGATGGTAGGAGAGACCCAGTACTTC. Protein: CAISLTGGSMVGETQYF.